This T cell receptor beta chain originates from a study of blood T cells in healthy people across ages. For every donor, a draw yielded around 10 milliliters of peripheral blood. Each sample gave at least 6.5 million isolated PBMCs. Details on this clonotype: The antigen is not known.

A J-beta primer mix and a sample-barcoded 5' primer were used in a second PCR of about 7 to 12 cycles. Via MiXCR, TCRdb re-called the 5' RACE reads, giving one row per CDR3 protein. The sample has about 1 million distinct CDR3 sequences; 35% to 50% are singletons. The CDR3 loop spans 14 amino acids. V was shortened by 2 bases and J by 10 bases, with 12 bases between the two germline ends. The V gene's germline CDR1 is SGHDN and CDR2 FVKESK. Study-level findings and limits: Long-lived donors had more naive CD4+ cells and higher diversity than aged donors.

The chain uses TRBV14 and TRBJ1-6; D is perhaps TRBD1 (5 bases). Sequenced material: blood. The clonotype was recovered from a woman aged 55 to 70 in good health. The CDR3 here is CASSQQGIPSPLHF. The CDR3 nucleotides are TGTGCCAGCAGCCAACAGGGAATCCCCTCACCCCTCCACTTT.